Following are 20 T cell receptor beta chains from one sample sequenced in a study of blood T cell repertoires in COVID-19. The repertoire was sequenced with immunoSEQ multiplex PCR; TCRdb's copy has only in-frame clones and lacks some. The data hold about 200,000 clones, with 92% observed a single time. The source material was peripheral blood. The receptors originated from a man in his 60s with COVID-19, enrolled during active disease.

This clone was counted once. This chain connects TRBV7-6 to TRBJ2-7, with 9 nucleotides matching TRBD2. The CDR3 is made up of 13 amino acids. V lost 5 bases and J lost 4; bases outside the gene matches: 3. Germline V gives CDR1 SGHVS, CDR2 FNYEAQ. CDR3 loop: CASSTLAGYEQYF. For the CDR3, the DNA is TGTGCCAGCAGCACCCTAGCGGGGTACGAGCAGTACTTC.

This clone was detected only a few times. This chain links TRBV5-1 with TRBJ2-1; 13 nucleotides match TRBD2. J was trimmed by 10 bases and V by 4 bases; bases with no gene match: 14. Germline V gene data show CDR1 as SGHRS and CDR2 as YFSETQ. This CDR3 is 17 amino acids long. As DNA, the CDR3 is TGCGCCAGCAGCCTGAGCCCCGGACTAGCGGGAGCACAGGAGCAGTTCTTC. It translates to CASSLSPGLAGAQEQFF.

This sequence joins TRBV3-1 (or the pseudogene TRBV3-2) and TRBJ2-3, with 7 nucleotides matching TRBD2. This CDR3 is 15 amino acids long. Germline lookup yields CDR1 LGHDT and CDR2 YNNKEL (reference sequence). With V trimmed by 4 bases and J by 2 bases, 6 bases remained unmatched. Here the CDR3 DNA reads TGTGCCAGCAGCCGTTTAGCGGGCGTCACAGATACGCAGTATTTT. Protein: CASSRLAGVTDTQYF.

This clone was seen a single time. This chain uses TRBV5-6 with TRBJ2-7, with TRBD1 identical over 7 bases. The CDR3 extends over 15 amino acids. Germline V CDR1 and CDR2: SGHDT, YYEEEE. V gave up 0 bases and J gave up 2 bases; unmatched junction bases: 5. The DNA of the CDR3 is TGTGCCAGCAGCTTGGAAGGGACAGAGACCTACGAGCAGTACTTC. Translated: CASSLEGTETYEQYF.

This clone was detected once. This chain links TRBV19 with TRBJ2-7; the match to TRBD1 covers 7 bases. The CDR3 extends over 13 amino acids. Germline CDR1 is LNHDA and CDR2 is SQIVND (reference sequence). Trimming at V came to 6 bases and at J to 6 bases, leaving 8 bases not matched to a gene. The CDR3 sequence: CASSKGAGLEQYF. CDR3 nucleotides: TGTGCCAGTAGCAAGGGGGCAGGGCTCGAGCAGTACTTC.

J is TRBJ2-7 and V is TRBV29-1, with 7 bases identical to TRBD2. V dropped 4 bases and J dropped 3; count of bases not matched to a gene: 6. The germline V gene encodes CDR1 SQVTM and CDR2 ANQGSEA. CDR3 size: 13 residues. CDR3 sequence: CSVGGGLSYEQYF. In nucleotides, the CDR3 is TGCAGCGTTGGGGGAGGGTTAAGCTACGAGCAGTACTTC.

This clone was seen a single time. Other DNA sequences in this sample translate to the same CDR3. The rearrangement joins TRBV2 to TRBJ1-3; 9 positions agree with TRBD1. Germline V lookup: CDR1 SNHLY, CDR2 FYNNEI. V shed 6 bases and J 1 base; nucleotides not matched to a gene: 4. The CDR3 consists of 15 residues. CDR3 sequence: CASRETGGSGNTIYF. The CDR3 coding sequence is TGTGCCAGCAGGGAGACAGGGGGTTCTGGAAACACCATATATTTT.

This clone showed up just a few times. The chain is built from TRBV3-1 (or the pseudogene TRBV3-2) and TRBJ2-2; D unclear. The CDR3 consists of 17 residues. Germline V gene sequence: CDR1 LGHDT, CDR2 YNNKEL (reference sequence). V dropped 4 bases and J dropped 6 bases, with 21 bases sitting between them. CDR3 bases: TGTGCCAGCAGCCCACTGTATTCTAGGTTAATCCCCGGGGAGCTGTTTTTT. This translates into CASSPLYSRLIPGELFF.

This chain joins TRBV27 and TRBJ2-7, with D uncertain. Germline assignment: CDR1 MNHEY and CDR2 SMNVEV (reference sequence). The CDR3 length is 14 residues. Trimming removed 10 bases from V and 1 base from J, with 17 bases in between. The CDR3 spells CATRRIGWSYEQYF. The CDR3 DNA follows: TGTGCCACAAGGAGAATCGGGTGGTCCTACGAGCAGTACTTC.

The CDR3 DNA sequence: TGTGCCAGTAGTATACCCCGGACAGGGCTCCGCACAGATACGCAGTATTTT. Its protein is CASSIPRTGLRTDTQYF. The rearrangement joins TRBV19 to TRBJ2-3; TRBD1 agrees at 8 bases. The V segment lost 2 bases and the J segment 1 base; nucleotides outside the gene matches: 8. This CDR3 contains 17 residues. The germline V gene encodes CDR1 LNHDA and CDR2 SQIVND (reference sequence).

The CDR3 DNA is TGTGCCAGTAGTGTAGCGGGAGGGATCGGGGAGCTGTTTTTT. This gives the protein CASSVAGGIGELFF. The genes are TRBV19 and TRBJ2-2, with 11 bases aligning to TRBD2. CDR1 is LNHDA and CDR2 is SQIVND in the germline V gene (reference sequence). The V gene end was trimmed by 5 bases and the J gene end by 7 bases; junction bases not matched to a gene: 3. The CDR3 extends over 14 amino acids.

Here the CDR3 reads CASVLSGTQETQYF. In DNA form, the CDR3 reads TGTGCCAGTGTTCTTAGCGGTACTCAAGAGACCCAGTACTTC. The chain recombines TRBV6-5 with TRBJ2-5, with D possibly matching TRBD2 (6 bases). Germline V gene lookup returns CDR1 MNHEY and CDR2 SVGAGI. The CDR3 extends over 14 amino acids. The V gene lost 9 bases and the J gene lost 2 bases, with 16 bases spanning the gap.

V is TRBV5-4 and J is TRBJ2-7; TRBD1 aligns across 10 bases. From germline, CDR1 is SGHNT and CDR2 YYREEE (reference sequence). The CDR3 runs 16 residues. Trimming at V came to 4 bases and at J to 5 bases, leaving 12 bases not matched to a gene. The CDR3 DNA sequence: TGTGCCAGCAGCACCTTCTCCGGGACAGGGGTCAACGAGCAGTACTTC. It yields the protein CASSTFSGTGVNEQYF.

This clone was observed a single time. The rearrangement links TRBV25-1 to TRBJ1-5, with TRBD1 identical over 7 bases. CDR1 is MGHDK, CDR2 SYGVNS, per germline. V gave up 5 bases and J gave up 2 bases; unmatched junction bases: 3. The CDR3 contains 14 residues. The CDR3 DNA reads as TGTGCCAGCAGTTCGACAGGGCGCAATCAGCCCCAGCATTTT. This gives the protein CASSSTGRNQPQHF.

The chain carries TRBV20-1 and TRBJ1-1; 7 bases align to TRBD1. The length of the CDR3 is 14 residues. The V gene's germline CDR1 is DFQATT and CDR2 SNEGSKA (reference sequence). J gave up 3 bases and V 3 bases, and 7 bases lay outside the gene matches. CDR3 protein: CSASGGQQHTEAFF. DNA of the CDR3: TGCAGTGCTAGTGGGGGACAGCAACACACTGAAGCTTTCTTT.

The gene calls are TRBV24-1 and TRBJ1-2; tentative D call: TRBD1 (5 bases). The CDR3 totals 15 residues. In germline, CDR1 is KGHDR, CDR2 SFDVKD. V lost 6 bases and J 0 bases, leaving 13 bases between the germline ends. The DNA for the CDR3 is TGTGCCACCAGTCTCAGGGACTACTCTAACTATGGCTACACCTTC. Its protein is CATSLRDYSNYGYTF.

The chain combines TRBV28 with TRBJ1-3; D not certain. The V end was cut by 3 bases, the J end by 0 bases, with 12 bases between. Germline-derived CDR1 and CDR2 are MDHEN and SYDVKM. CDR3 size: 16 residues. The CDR3 coding sequence is TGTGCCAGCAGTTTGACCCCCCGGGTCTCTGGAAACACCATATATTTT. The encoded protein is CASSLTPRVSGNTIYF.

This chain connects TRBV28 to TRBJ1-2; D gene ambiguous. V was cut by 10 bases and J by 5 bases, with 20 bases left in between. CDR1 is MDHEN, CDR2 SYDVKM, per germline. This CDR3 is 14 amino acids long. CDR3 coding DNA: TGTGCCACCTTTTCCCGGGGATTAAATTATGGCTACACCTTC. This codes for CATFSRGLNYGYTF.

The V gene is TRBV19, the J gene TRBJ1-5, with TRBD1 as a possible D gene (5 bases). Germline V CDR1 and CDR2: LNHDA, SQIVND (reference sequence). The V end lost 6 bases, the J end lost 11 bases, and 17 bases lay between the germline ends. The CDR3 contains 13 residues. DNA of the CDR3: TGTGCCAGTAGAATCGGGGGGATGAAAACCCAGCATTTT. Translating it yields CASRIGGMKTQHF.

In nucleotides, the CDR3 is TGTGCCTGGAGTTCGTCTCGGACTAGCGGGGGACACACAGATACGCAGTATTTT. The encoded protein is CAWSSSRTSGGHTDTQYF. J is TRBJ2-3 and V is TRBV30; 13 bases are a match to TRBD2. The CDR3 length is 18 residues. Trimming took 2 bases from V and 2 from J; bases not matched to a gene: 10. Per germline, CDR1 GTSNPN and CDR2 SVGIG (reference sequence).